One T cell receptor beta chain is described in this entry. As yet, its antigen is unknown. The data originate from a study of beta chain features in type 1 diabetes. Study results and caveats: Type 1 diabetes patients had moderately but significantly shorter TCRB CDR3s in all four CD4+ subsets.

V trimming: 4 bases; J trimming: 4 bases; junction bases outside the gene matches: 5. The CDR3 covers 15 residues. CDR1 is SGHTA and CDR2 is FQGNSA in the germline V gene. The isolated RNA, all of it, was reverse transcribed, so expressed TCRB transcripts were what got sequenced. The method was immunoSEQ multiplex PCR; TCRdb's version includes in-frame clones alone and lacks a portion of them. The table records about 710,000 clones, over 12% of them present only once. Sequencing was performed on naive CD4+ T cells from blood. This clonotype was obtained from a man in his late teens or twenties with type 1 diabetes. The gene calls are TRBV7-2 and TRBJ2-7, with TRBD2 matching 12 bases. The CDR3 loop reads CASSSIGLAGYEQYF. As DNA, the CDR3 is TGTGCCAGCAGCTCGATCGGACTAGCGGGGTACGAGCAGTACTTC.